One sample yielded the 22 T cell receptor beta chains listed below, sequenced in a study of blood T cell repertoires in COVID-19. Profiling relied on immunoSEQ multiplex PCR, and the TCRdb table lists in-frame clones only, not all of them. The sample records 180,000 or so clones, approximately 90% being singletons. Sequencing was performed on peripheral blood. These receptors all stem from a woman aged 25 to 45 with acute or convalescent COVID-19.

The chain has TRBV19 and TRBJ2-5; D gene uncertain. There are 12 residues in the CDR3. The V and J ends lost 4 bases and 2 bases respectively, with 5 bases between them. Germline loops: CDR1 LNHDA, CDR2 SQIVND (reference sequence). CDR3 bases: TGTGCCAGTAGTACCAGACAAGAGACCCAGTACTTC. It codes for CASSTRQETQYF.

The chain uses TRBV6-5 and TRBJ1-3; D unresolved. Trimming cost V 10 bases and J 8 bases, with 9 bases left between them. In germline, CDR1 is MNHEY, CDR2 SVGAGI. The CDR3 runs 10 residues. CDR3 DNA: TGTGCCACCGGGGAGGACACCATATATTTT. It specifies CATGEDTIYF.

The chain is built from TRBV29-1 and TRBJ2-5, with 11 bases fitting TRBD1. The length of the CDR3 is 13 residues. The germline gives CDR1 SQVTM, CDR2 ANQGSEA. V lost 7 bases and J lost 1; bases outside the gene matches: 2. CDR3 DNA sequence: TGCAGCGCCGGGACAGGGGGCCAAGAGACCCAGTACTTC. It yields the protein CSAGTGGQETQYF.

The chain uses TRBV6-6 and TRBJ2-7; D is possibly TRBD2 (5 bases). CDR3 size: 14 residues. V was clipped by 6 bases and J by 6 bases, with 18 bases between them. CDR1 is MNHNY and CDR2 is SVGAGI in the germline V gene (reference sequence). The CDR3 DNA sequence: TGTGCCAGCAGCCCGTCCAGCGGCTCACCCGAGCAGTACTTC. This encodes CASSPSSGSPEQYF.

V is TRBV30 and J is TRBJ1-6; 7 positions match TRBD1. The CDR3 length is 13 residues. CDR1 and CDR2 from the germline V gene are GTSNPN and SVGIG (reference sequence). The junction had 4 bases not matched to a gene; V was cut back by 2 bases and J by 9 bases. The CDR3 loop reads CAWSLTGSSPLHF. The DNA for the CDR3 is TGTGCCTGGAGTCTGACAGGGAGTTCACCCCTCCACTTT.

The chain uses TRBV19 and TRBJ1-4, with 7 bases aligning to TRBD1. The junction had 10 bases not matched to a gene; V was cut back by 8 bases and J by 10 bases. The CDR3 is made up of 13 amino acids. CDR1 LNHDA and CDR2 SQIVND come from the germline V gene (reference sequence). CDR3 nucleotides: TGTGCCAGTGGCGACAGGGATTCGGGAAAACTGTTTTTT. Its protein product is CASGDRDSGKLFF.

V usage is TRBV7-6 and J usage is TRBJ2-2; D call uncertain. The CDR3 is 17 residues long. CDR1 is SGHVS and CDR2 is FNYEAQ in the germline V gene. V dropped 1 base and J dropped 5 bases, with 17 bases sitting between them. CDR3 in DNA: TGTGCCAGCAGCTTAGGTAGCCCGGAACCCTTTACCGGGGAGCTGTTTTTT. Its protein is CASSLGSPEPFTGELFF.

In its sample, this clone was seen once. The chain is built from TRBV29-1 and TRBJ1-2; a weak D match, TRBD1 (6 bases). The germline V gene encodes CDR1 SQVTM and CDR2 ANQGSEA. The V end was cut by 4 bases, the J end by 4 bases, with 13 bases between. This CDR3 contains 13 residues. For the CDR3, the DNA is TGCAGCGTTGGAGGACAGAAATCCTATGGCTACACCTTC. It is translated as CSVGGQKSYGYTF.

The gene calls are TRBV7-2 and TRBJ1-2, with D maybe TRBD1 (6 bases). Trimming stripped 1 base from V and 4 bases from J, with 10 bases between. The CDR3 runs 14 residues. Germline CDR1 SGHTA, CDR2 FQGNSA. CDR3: CASSLGQEGYGYTF. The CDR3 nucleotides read TGTGCCAGCAGCTTAGGACAGGAAGGCTATGGCTACACCTTC.

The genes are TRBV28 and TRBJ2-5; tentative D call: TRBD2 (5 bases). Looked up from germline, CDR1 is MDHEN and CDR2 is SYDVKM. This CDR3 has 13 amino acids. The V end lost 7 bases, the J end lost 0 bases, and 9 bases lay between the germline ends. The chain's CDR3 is CASNRGYQETQYF. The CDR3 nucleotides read TGTGCCAGCAATAGAGGGTACCAAGAGACCCAGTACTTC.

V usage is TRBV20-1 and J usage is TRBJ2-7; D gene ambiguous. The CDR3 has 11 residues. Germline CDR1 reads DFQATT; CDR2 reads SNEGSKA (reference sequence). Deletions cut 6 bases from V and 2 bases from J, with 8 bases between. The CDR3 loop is CSARLAYEQYF. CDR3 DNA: TGCAGTGCGAGGCTTGCCTACGAGCAGTACTTC.

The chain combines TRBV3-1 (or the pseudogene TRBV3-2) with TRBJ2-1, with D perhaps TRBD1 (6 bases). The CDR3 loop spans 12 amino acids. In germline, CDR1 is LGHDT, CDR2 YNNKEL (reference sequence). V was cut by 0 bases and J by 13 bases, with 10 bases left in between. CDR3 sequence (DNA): TGTGCCAGCAGCCAAGATAACAGGGACCAGTTCTTC. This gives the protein CASSQDNRDQFF.

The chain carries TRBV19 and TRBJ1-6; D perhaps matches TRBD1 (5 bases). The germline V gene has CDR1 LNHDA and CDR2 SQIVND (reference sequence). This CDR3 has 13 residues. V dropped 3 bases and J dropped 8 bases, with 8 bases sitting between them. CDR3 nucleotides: TGTGCCAGTAGTATGGTCAGGGATTCACCCCTCCACTTT. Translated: CASSMVRDSPLHF.

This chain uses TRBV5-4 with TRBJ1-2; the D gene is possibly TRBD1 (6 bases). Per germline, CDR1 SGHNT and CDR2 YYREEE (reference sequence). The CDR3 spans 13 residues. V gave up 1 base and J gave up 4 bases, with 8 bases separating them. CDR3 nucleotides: TGTGCCAGCAGCTTGTCAGGGGTCTATGGCTACACCTTC. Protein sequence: CASSLSGVYGYTF.

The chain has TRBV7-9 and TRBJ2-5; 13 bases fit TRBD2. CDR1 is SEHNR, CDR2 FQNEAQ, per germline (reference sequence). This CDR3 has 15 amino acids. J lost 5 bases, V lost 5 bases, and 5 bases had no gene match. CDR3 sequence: CASSRLAGGVETQYF. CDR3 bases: TGTGCCAGCAGCCGACTAGCGGGAGGTGTGGAGACCCAGTACTTC. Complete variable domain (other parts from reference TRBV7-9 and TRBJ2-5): DTGVSQNPRHKITKRGQNVTFRCDPISEHNRLYWYRQTLGQGPEFLTYFQNEAQLEKSRLLSDRFSAERPKGSFSTLEIQRTEQGDSAMYLCASSRLAGGVETQYFGPGTRLLVL.

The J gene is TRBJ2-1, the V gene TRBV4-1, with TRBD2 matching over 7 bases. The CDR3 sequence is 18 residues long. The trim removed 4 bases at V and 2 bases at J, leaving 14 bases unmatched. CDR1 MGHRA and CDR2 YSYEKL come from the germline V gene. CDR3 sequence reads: CASSPEGGPGRPYNEQFF. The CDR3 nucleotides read TGCGCCAGCAGCCCAGAGGGAGGGCCGGGCCGCCCCTACAATGAGCAGTTCTTC.

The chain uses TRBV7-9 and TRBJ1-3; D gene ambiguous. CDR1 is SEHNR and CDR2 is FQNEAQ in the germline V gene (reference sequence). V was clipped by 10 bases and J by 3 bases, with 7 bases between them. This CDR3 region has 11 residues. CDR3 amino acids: CANILGNTIYF. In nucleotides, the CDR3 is TGTGCCAACATCCTTGGAAACACCATATATTTT.

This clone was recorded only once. The CDR3 bases are TGTGCCAGCAGCCTCTTACTGCGGGGAGGTACGCAGTATTTT. It encodes CASSLLLRGGTQYF. This chain connects TRBV14 to TRBJ2-3; possible D gene TRBD2, 6 bases. The germline CDR1 and CDR2 sequences are SGHDN and FVKESK. The CDR3 spans 14 residues. V was trimmed by 4 bases and J by 8 bases, leaving 16 bases between them.

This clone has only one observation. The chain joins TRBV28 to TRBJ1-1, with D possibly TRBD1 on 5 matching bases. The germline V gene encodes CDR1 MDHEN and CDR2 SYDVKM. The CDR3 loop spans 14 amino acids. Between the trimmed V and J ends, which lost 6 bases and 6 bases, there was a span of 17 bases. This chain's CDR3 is CASRSQGLQAEAFF. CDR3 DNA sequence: TGTGCCAGCAGGAGCCAGGGATTACAGGCTGAAGCTTTCTTT.

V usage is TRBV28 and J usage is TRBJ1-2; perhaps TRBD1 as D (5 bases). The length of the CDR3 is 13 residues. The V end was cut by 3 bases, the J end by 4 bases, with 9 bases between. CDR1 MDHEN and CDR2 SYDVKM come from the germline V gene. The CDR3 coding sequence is TGTGCCAGCAGTTTGGGGGGTTCCTATGGCTACACCTTC. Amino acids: CASSLGGSYGYTF.

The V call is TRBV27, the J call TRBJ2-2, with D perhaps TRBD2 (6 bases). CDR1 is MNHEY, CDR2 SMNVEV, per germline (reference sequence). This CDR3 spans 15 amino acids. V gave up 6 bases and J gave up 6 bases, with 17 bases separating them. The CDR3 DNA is TGTGCCAGCAGCTCACGGGGGTTAGTCCCCGGGGAGCTGTTTTTT. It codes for CASSSRGLVPGELFF.

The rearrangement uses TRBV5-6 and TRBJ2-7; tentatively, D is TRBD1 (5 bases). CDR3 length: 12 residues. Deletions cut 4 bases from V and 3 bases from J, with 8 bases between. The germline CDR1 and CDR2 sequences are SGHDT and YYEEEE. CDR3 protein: CASSPGHYEQYF. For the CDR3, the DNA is TGTGCCAGCAGCCCCGGACACTACGAGCAGTACTTC.